Described below is a single TCR beta chain sequence and its context. This clonotype was picked up many times. No antigen is known for it. It has no much larger one-base neighbor in the sample; base qualities were not kept. The TCR beta CDR3 regions were amplified from the RNA transcripts. The first round of RT-PCR for the TCR CDR3 was performed with the HTBI primer set and the Qiagen OneStep RT-PCR kit. A second multiplex PCR round built the libraries, followed by size selection and purification. Paired-end sequencing of the libraries was performed with 100 bp reads on an Illumina HiSeq2000. Per the source publication's procedure: SOAPnuke was used to process the raw data, removing reads that contained adapters or uncalled bases, had a mean Phred below 15, or lacked an exact match to the constant primer or identifier. COPE v1.2.5 was used to merge the high-quality paired reads, and each unique nucleotide sequence was defined as a clonotype. MiTCR v1.1 was used to align clonotypes to the IMGT TRBV, TRBD and TRBJ reference segments. The analysis was restricted to V-J combinations with a frequency above 0.0001, which together covered roughly 99% of the repertoires. The TCS score was defined as F50 (clonal expansion) divided by E x V (chaos), with BLOSUM62-based TCRdist calculated between CDR3 peptides within each V-J. Welch's t-statistics and random forest reduced 500 to 650 V-J features to 13, which were used in a naive Bayes classifier (R e1071). TCRdb handled the public reads itself, with Q25 trimming in fastp and clone calling in MiXCR, and kept productive beta chains. CDR3 protein sequences are deduplicated, and each keeps its most common genes and DNA. The V and J calls come from TCRdb's annotation, not from the publication. Here the sample has roughly 380,000 distinct CDR3 sequences; approximately 15% occur a single time. 9.5% to 11% of the sample is held by the ten biggest clonotypes.

This sample was taken from a study of T cells in Graves' hyperthyroidism and ophthalmopathy (dated by TCRdb to the late 2010s). About the investigation overall: Peripheral blood samples were taken at initial diagnosis, before any treatment was given. To identify distinguishing TCR V-J signatures, a discovery cohort of about 100 patients was used, comprising some 45 with Graves' ophthalmopathy and around 60 with stable Graves' hyperthyroidism. Whether ophthalmopathy could be predicted prospectively was tested in an independent validation cohort made up of 18 to 20 hyperthyroidism patients plus 17 patients who later progressed to ophthalmopathy. The 80 to 100 discovery patients were randomly divided into training and test sets at a 7:3 ratio. In about 6 Graves' hyperthyroidism patients, the study also compared T-cell repertoires from thyroid tissue with T-cell repertoires from blood. Once sampling was done, hyperthyroidism patients were given methimazole at a starting dose of 30 mg daily, whereas ophthalmopathy patients were given high-dose intravenous methylprednisolone. The paper describes TCR Vbeta CDR3 sequencing of some 130 peripheral blood samples, made up of 40 to 45 ophthalmopathy patients, 70 to 75 hyperthyroidism patients and roughly 17 progressor patients. The research as a whole found: Most expanded thyroid clonotypes (frequency above 0.001) were also detected in blood, suggesting blood repertoires may reflect thyroid immune responses. A 13 V-J signature model separated ophthalmopathy from stable hyperthyroidism, with approximately 87% sensitivity and 81.08% specificity in cross-validation and 80%/75% in testing. Sample size was not statistically predetermined, and blinding of investigators to group allocation was not performed. During validation, the model predicted progression to ophthalmopathy a median of about 5.9 months ahead of onset, with roughly 65% sensitivity and about 75% specificity.

A patient counted as having stable Graves' hyperthyroidism if no progression to ophthalmopathy occurred over 18 months of follow-up. The hyperthyroidism patients were between 18 and 65 years old and newly diagnosed, with a disease duration of less than 2 months. Exclusion was applied to patients with uncontrolled infections, other autoimmune diseases, pregnancy or lactation. Diagnoses were based on clinical symptoms, serum thyroxine and TRAb, thyroid ultrasound and orbital computed tomography. Ficoll-Paque density gradient centrifugation was used to isolate PBMCs from 10 ml of fresh peripheral blood. Trizol reagent was used to extract total RNA, and RNA quality was then checked on an Agilent 2100 Bioanalyzer. The sequenced material came from blood. The TCR sequence derives from a woman aged 60-75 years with Graves' hyperthyroidism.

For the CDR3, the sequence is CASSLARQGEAFF. The DNA reads TGTGCCAGCAGTTTAGCCCGACAGGGTGAAGCTTTCTTT. The chain is encoded by TRBV12-3 or TRBV12-4 joined to TRBJ1-1, with 7 bases matching TRBD1. V ends up 0 bases short and J 7 bases short, with an unmatched junction base count of 2. Measured from the cysteine to the phenylalanine, the CDR3 is 13 residues long. Only the CDR3 portion is preserved as DNA: 39 bases, with reading frame beginning at the first base.